This is a list of T cell receptor beta chains from one sample in a study of T cell responses to AZD1222 COVID-19 vaccine. Profiling relied on immunoSEQ multiplex PCR, and the TCRdb table lists in-frame clones only, not all of them. The data show tens of thousands of clones, around 80% seen once. The sequencing here drew on peripheral blood, taken 28 days after the second AZD1222 dose. The receptors come from an adult who received the AZD1222 COVID-19 vaccine. CDR3s include the opening cysteine and the closing phenylalanine or tryptophan. A D gene is named only where the DNA matches it firmly. Rows may omit the clone size; those that give it use once, few, many or a size class.

clone size	V gene	J gene	D gene	CDR3 DNA	CDR3 protein
-	TRBV6-5	TRBJ2-1	-	TGTGCCAGCAGTCGCCAAAATAGACAGTCTGAGCAGTTCTTC	CASSRQNRQSEQFF
-	TRBV2	TRBJ1-1	-	TGTGCCAGCAGGATACAGGGATACACTGAAGCTTTCTTT	CASRIQGYTEAFF
-	TRBV5-1	TRBJ2-2	TRBD2	TGCGCCAGCAGCGAAATAGCGGGGGGCTACACCGGGGAGCTGTTTTTT	CASSEIAGGYTGELFF
-	TRBV6-5	TRBJ1-5	TRBD1	TGTGCCAGCAGAAGACAGGGCGATCAGCCCCAGCATTTT	CASRRQGDQPQHF
-	TRBV5-1	TRBJ2-3	-	TGCGCCAGCAGCCTCGGGGTAGATACGCAGTATTTT	CASSLGVDTQYF
-	TRBV3-1/TRBV3-2	TRBJ2-7	TRBD1	TGTGCCAGCAGTTATCCTGGACAGGGGGCCCCGGAGCAGTACTTC	CASSYPGQGAPEQYF
-	TRBV6-5	TRBJ1-2	TRBD1	TGTGCCAGCAGAGATAGACAGGGGATTAGCGGCTACACCTTC	CASRDRQGISGYTF
-	TRBV2	TRBJ2-5	-	TGTGCCAGCAGTGTTTCTAGGGCAGGGGGGTACCAAGAGACCCAGTACTTC	CASSVSRAGGYQETQYF
-	TRBV7-2	TRBJ2-3	-	TGTGCCAGCAGCTTAGCGGGAGGCACAGATACGCAGTATTTT	CASSLAGGTDTQYF
-	TRBV5-1	TRBJ2-1	-	TGCGCCAGCAGCCCCAGGGGTAGCGAGTATAATGAGCAGTTCTTC	CASSPRGSEYNEQFF
-	TRBV5-6	TRBJ2-3	-	TGTGCCAGCAACGGCGGGAGCACAGATACGCAGTATTTT	CASNGGSTDTQYF
few	TRBV7-9	TRBJ2-2	TRBD1	TGTGCCAGCAGCCCAGGGACAGTCGGGAACACCGGGGAGCTGTTTTTT	CASSPGTVGNTGELFF
-	TRBV6-2/TRBV6-3	TRBJ1-5	-	TGTGCCAGCAGTCGTTACAATCAGCCCCAGCATTTT	CASSRYNQPQHF
-	TRBV7-9	TRBJ1-1	-	TGTGCCAGCAGCTTAGGGACCTATGGCACTGAAGCTTTCTTT	CASSLGTYGTEAFF
-	TRBV28	TRBJ1-4	-	TGTGCCAGCAGTTTAGGAGGGTTTGCAACTAATGAAAAACTGTTTTTT	CASSLGGFATNEKLFF
-	TRBV29-1	TRBJ2-3	TRBD2	TGCAGCGCTAGAAGCGGGGGGGCCCCAGATACGCAGTATTTT	CSARSGGAPDTQYF